This TCR beta chain is drawn from a study of cytomegalovirus exposure and HLA in healthy donors. Clones were read by immunoSEQ multiplex PCR, and TCRdb kept only the in-frame ones, dropping some. The table has some 270,000 clones, approximately 86% seen once. Study observations and caveats: Most TCR sequences were rare, but some public TCRs occurred in many donors. The investigators catalogued 164 TCR beta chains as cytomegalovirus-associated. In vitro experiments confirmed that a few CMV-associated chains were specific for CMV antigens.

Germline V lookup: CDR1 SGHTA, CDR2 FQGNSA. This CDR3 contains 14 residues. V lost 4 bases to trimming and J lost 5 bases; unmatched junction nucleotides: 7. About this clone itself: What it binds is unknown.

The sequence came from a woman younger than 30 in good health and CMV-seronegative. The gene calls are TRBV7-2 and TRBJ1-2; 7 nucleotides agree with TRBD1. What was sequenced was PBMCs. CDR3 sequence (DNA): TGTGCCAGCAGCTGGGCCGGGACAGCTTATGGCTACACCTTC. Protein product: CASSWAGTAYGYTF.